These 27 T cell receptor beta chains were all obtained from the same sample, sequenced in a study of cytomegalovirus exposure and HLA in healthy donors (dated by TCRdb to about 2017). Library creation used the immunoSEQ multiplex PCR assay. A mixture of 60 forward primers for TCR Vbeta segments and 13 reverse primers for TCR Jbeta segments was used in the multiplex PCR. The table was pulled from immuneACCESS by TCRdb, which kept in-frame rearrangements only. Such tables lose some clones; where checked, under half of the loss comes from unresolved V genes, and the rest has no known cause. The sample records under 200,000 clones, about 80% of which are singletons. Of the sample, roughly 1.3% is held by the ten largest clones. Sequenced: PBMCs. These receptors were obtained from a man younger than 45 in good health and CMV-seronegative.

The rearrangement uses TRBV11-3 and TRBJ2-3, with D hard to call. Germline V gives CDR1 SGHNT, CDR2 YENEEA. This CDR3 is built from 12 residues. With 4 bases removed from V and 0 bases from J, the gap between germline ends came to 2 bases. The CDR3, as DNA: TGTGCCAGCAGCTCAAGCACAGATACGCAGTATTTT. This codes for CASSSSTDTQYF.

This chain uses TRBV5-1 with TRBJ2-7, with TRBD1 matching 10 bases. Germline V gives CDR1 SGHRS, CDR2 YFSETQ. After removal of 0 bases from V and 3 bases from J, the junction contained 6 bases not matched to a gene. CDR3 size: 16 residues. CDR3 DNA: TGCGCCAGCAGCTTGGCCGAGACAGGGGGCTTCTACGAGCAGTACTTC. Its protein product is CASSLAETGGFYEQYF.

The chain uses TRBV5-6 and TRBJ2-7; 8 bases are a match to TRBD2. V shed 5 bases and J 2 bases; nucleotides not matched to a gene: 3. The germline V gene encodes CDR1 SGHDT and CDR2 YYEEEE. CDR3 length: 13 residues. The CDR3 loop is CASRRTSTYEQYF. CDR3 bases: TGTGCCAGCAGACGGACTAGCACCTACGAGCAGTACTTC.

Only one count was recorded for this clone. The gene calls are TRBV5-1 and TRBJ2-7; maybe TRBD1 (5 bases). V lost 2 bases and J 0 bases, leaving 9 bases between the germline ends. Germline assignment: CDR1 SGHRS and CDR2 YFSETQ. The CDR3 is 14 amino acids. The CDR3 nucleotides read TGCGCCAGCAGCTTCAGGGCAGGCTCCTACGAGCAGTACTTC. Protein product: CASSFRAGSYEQYF. Full variable domain (missing parts from reference TRBV5-1 and TRBJ2-7): KAGVTQTPRYLIKTRGQQVTLSCSPISGHRSVSWYQQTPGQGLQFLFEYFSETQRNKGNFPGRFSGRQFSNSRSEMNVSTLELGDSALYLCASSFRAGSYEQYFGPGTRLTVT.

The chain recombines TRBV6-1 with TRBJ1-5; D gene unclear. The V end lost 3 bases, the J end lost 10 bases, and 13 bases lay between the germline ends. The CDR3 is 13 amino acids. CDR1 and CDR2 (germline): MNHNS, SASEGT. CDR3 in amino acids: CASSDEGARPQHF. The DNA for the CDR3 is TGTGCCAGCAGTGACGAAGGAGCCAGACCCCAGCATTTT.

CDR3: CASSQDSRAGGLYEQYF. The CDR3 coding sequence is TGTGCCAGCAGCCAAGACTCCCGGGCGGGAGGACTTTACGAGCAGTACTTC. The chain recombines TRBV4-2 with TRBJ2-5; 8 positions agree with TRBD2. The end of the DNA is better explained by TRBJ2-7, so the J call may be wrong. Per the germline V gene, CDR1 is LGHNA and CDR2 is YNFKEQ. The CDR3 spans 17 residues.

The chain combines TRBV30 with TRBJ2-7; 7 bases match TRBD2. CDR3 length: 12 amino acids. The germline V gene encodes CDR1 GTSNPN and CDR2 SVGIG (reference sequence). V dropped 5 bases and J dropped 5; count of bases not matched to a gene: 6. Written as DNA, the CDR3 is TGTGCCTGGTTTCAGGGAGGGAACGAGCAGTACTTC. This translates into CAWFQGGNEQYF.

The CDR3 sequence is CASSLISRIDSAFF. The DNA of the CDR3 is TGTGCCAGCAGTTTAATTTCCAGAATAGACTCGGCTTTCTTT. The chain links TRBV28 to TRBJ1-1; D unresolved. V shed 2 bases and J shed 11 bases, with 18 bases lying between them. This CDR3 comprises 14 residues. Germline V gene sequence: CDR1 MDHEN, CDR2 SYDVKM.

CDR3 DNA: TGTGCCAGCAGTACCTTCGACAGGGCGGAGTACTTC. This sequence encodes CASSTFDRAEYF. The chain is built from TRBV28 and TRBJ2-7; 7 bases agree with TRBD1. J lost 11 bases, V lost 5 bases, and 9 bases had no gene match. This CDR3 has 12 residues. Germline-derived CDR1 and CDR2 are MDHEN and SYDVKM.

The J gene is TRBJ2-7, the V gene TRBV4-3, with 8 bases that match TRBD1. CDR3 length equals 16 residues. The junction had 7 bases not matched to a gene; V was cut back by 0 bases and J by 3 bases. Germline values: CDR1 LGHNA, CDR2 YSLEER. CDR3 region: CASSQDLQGAYYEQYF. CDR3 bases: TGCGCCAGCAGCCAAGATCTCCAGGGGGCATACTACGAGCAGTACTTC.

The chain employs TRBV2 and TRBJ1-2; the D gene is possibly TRBD1 (5 bases). Trimming removed 7 bases from V and 4 bases from J, with 13 bases in between. Per germline, CDR1 SNHLY and CDR2 FYNNEI. The CDR3 spans 13 residues. CDR3 sequence reads: CASIYQGVYGYTF. For the CDR3, the DNA is TGTGCCAGCATTTACCAGGGTGTCTATGGCTACACCTTC.

The sample holds a few counts of this clone. J is TRBJ1-1 and V is TRBV6-6; TRBD1 agrees at 7 bases. The trim removed 8 bases at V and 6 bases at J, leaving 6 bases unmatched. Germline CDR1 is MNHNY and CDR2 is SVGAGI (reference sequence). The CDR3 runs to 12 residues. The chain's CDR3 is CASAGGFSEAFF. CDR3 DNA sequence: TGTGCCAGCGCAGGGGGTTTCTCTGAAGCTTTCTTT.

The chain uses TRBV4-2 and TRBJ2-7; 7 bases fit TRBD2. Germline assignment: CDR1 LGHNA and CDR2 YNFKEQ. There are 15 residues in the CDR3. Losses at the gene ends were 1 base for V and 0 bases for J; bases not matched to a gene: 3. CDR3 bases: TGTGCCAGCAGCCAAGCCGGGACTATCTCCTACGAGCAGTACTTC. This gives the protein CASSQAGTISYEQYF.

The gene calls are TRBV10-3 and TRBJ2-7, with a tentative D call TRBD1 (5 bases). There are 14 residues in the CDR3. The V gene lost 0 bases and the J gene lost 5 bases, with 11 bases spanning the gap. Germline CDR1 ENHRY, CDR2 SYGVKD. The CDR3 spells CAISESREKNEQYF. The CDR3 nucleotides read TGTGCCATCAGTGAGTCCAGGGAAAAGAACGAGCAGTACTTC.

This chain's CDR3 is CASSFPRGATNEKLFF. The CDR3 DNA reads as TGTGCCAGCAGTTTCCCACGGGGGGCAACTAATGAAAAACTGTTTTTT. J is TRBJ1-4 and V is TRBV28, with TRBD1 as a possible D gene (5 bases). Germline lookup yields CDR1 MDHEN and CDR2 SYDVKM. The CDR3 consists of 16 residues. V lost 3 bases and J 0 bases, leaving 11 bases between the germline ends.

The chain joins TRBV5-1 to TRBJ2-1, with TRBD2 matching 9 bases. Germline V gene sequence: CDR1 SGHRS, CDR2 YFSETQ. V was pared by 0 bases and J by 3 bases, with 10 bases of the junction left unmatched. The CDR3 has 18 residues. CDR3 in DNA: TGCGCCAGCAGCTTGGAACTAGCGGGTGACTCGATCTACAATGAGCAGTTCTTC. It specifies CASSLELAGDSIYNEQFF.

This clone was recorded only once. This chain connects TRBV7-2 to TRBJ2-3; weak D call: TRBD1 (6 bases). This CDR3 contains 14 residues. V was trimmed by 1 base and J by 5 bases, leaving 10 bases between them. CDR1 is SGHTA, CDR2 FQGNSA, per germline. The CDR3 here is CASSLVGAVDTQYF. DNA of the CDR3: TGTGCCAGCAGCTTAGTGGGGGCCGTAGATACGCAGTATTTT.

The V call is TRBV5-1, the J call TRBJ2-2; 9 nucleotides line up with TRBD2. This CDR3 region has 16 residues. In germline, CDR1 is SGHRS, CDR2 YFSETQ. V was pared by 5 bases and J by 3 bases, with 8 bases of the junction left unmatched. The CDR3 nucleotides are TGCGCCAGCAGGGCTAGCGGGAAAAAGGACACCGGGGAGCTGTTTTTT. Its translation is CASRASGKKDTGELFF.

This clone has only a few counts. V and J are TRBV6-1 and TRBJ2-3, with a weak D call TRBD2 (6 bases). Deletions cut 7 bases from V and 0 bases from J, with 11 bases between. The CDR3 totals 14 residues. Germline V gives CDR1 MNHNS, CDR2 SASEGT. The CDR3 region has the DNA TGTGCCAGCACCGAACTAGCTAGCACAGATACGCAGTATTTT. It translates to CASTELASTDTQYF.

This sequence joins TRBV10-3 and TRBJ2-3; no reliable D call. Germline V gene sequence: CDR1 ENHRY, CDR2 SYGVKD. The V end lost 2 bases, the J end lost 0 bases, and 6 bases lay between the germline ends. This CDR3 spans 14 amino acids. DNA of the CDR3: TGTGCCATCAGTGAGACACCTAGCACAGATACGCAGTATTTT. This codes for CAISETPSTDTQYF.

This clone has a single count. The chain employs TRBV27 and TRBJ2-3, with 7 nucleotides matching TRBD2. With 5 bases clipped from V and 0 bases from J, the junction kept 8 bases outside the gene matches. This CDR3 is built from 16 residues. Germline CDR1 is MNHEY and CDR2 is SMNVEV (reference sequence). CDR3 protein: CASSRIAGPSTDTQYF. CDR3 nucleotide sequence: TGTGCCAGCAGTAGAATAGCGGGCCCTAGCACAGATACGCAGTATTTT.

The chain carries TRBV7-2 and TRBJ2-7; possible D gene TRBD1, 6 bases. This CDR3 has 14 amino acids. Germline V gene sequence: CDR1 SGHTA, CDR2 FQGNSA. The V end was cut by 3 bases, the J end by 5 bases, with 14 bases between. The CDR3 spells CASSLDLRGDEQYF. The CDR3 nucleotides read TGTGCCAGCAGCTTGGACCTCAGGGGCGACGAGCAGTACTTC. The whole variable domain, filled in from reference TRBV7-2 and TRBJ2-7, reads GAGVSQSPSNKVTEKGKDVELRCDPISGHTALYWYRQSLGQGLEFLIYFQGNSAPDKSGLPSDRFSAERTGGSVSTLTIQRTQQEDSAVYLCASSLDLRGDEQYFGPGTRLTVT.

This clone was recorded only once. The chain joins TRBV28 to TRBJ2-2; TRBD1 matches 7 bases. The CDR3 has 15 amino acids. V lost 5 bases to trimming and J lost 0 bases; unmatched junction nucleotides: 3. CDR1 is MDHEN and CDR2 is SYDVKM in the germline V gene. The CDR3 loop is CASSLGQANTGELFF. CDR3 DNA: TGTGCCAGCAGTCTAGGACAGGCGAACACCGGGGAGCTGTTTTTT.

The DNA for the CDR3 is TGCGCCAGCAGCTTGATAGGGGTTTATGGCGAGCAGTACTTC. Amino acids: CASSLIGVYGEQYF. The chain recombines TRBV5-1 with TRBJ2-7, with D perhaps TRBD1 (5 bases). Germline V gene sequence: CDR1 SGHRS, CDR2 YFSETQ. The V end lost 1 base, the J end lost 6 bases, and 14 bases lay between the germline ends. The CDR3 consists of 14 residues.

V and J are TRBV7-2 and TRBJ2-2; possibly TRBD2 for D (6 bases). CDR3 size: 16 residues. Trimming stripped 7 bases from V and 4 bases from J, with 19 bases between. The germline CDR1 and CDR2 sequences are SGHTA and FQGNSA. CDR3 in amino acids: CASTPIPSGFTGELFF. The CDR3 DNA is TGTGCCAGCACCCCCATACCCAGCGGGTTCACCGGGGAGCTGTTTTTT.

The chain combines TRBV5-1 with TRBJ2-2, with TRBD1 identical over 10 bases. The trim removed 1 base at V and 5 bases at J, leaving 5 bases unmatched. Germline V CDR1 and CDR2: SGHRS, YFSETQ. The CDR3 runs 16 residues. The CDR3 nucleotides read TGCGCCAGCAGCTTGTTCGGGACAGGGGATACCGGGGAGCTGTTTTTT. Protein sequence: CASSLFGTGDTGELFF.

V gene TRBV7-9 combines with J gene TRBJ2-1; D might be TRBD2 (5 bases). The CDR3 extends over 16 amino acids. Germline V CDR1 and CDR2: SEHNR, FQNEAQ (reference sequence). Trimming stripped 1 base from V and 0 bases from J, with 10 bases between. The CDR3 loop is CASSLGHTSSYNEQFF. In DNA, the CDR3 is TGTGCCAGCAGCTTAGGTCACACTAGCTCCTACAATGAGCAGTTCTTC.